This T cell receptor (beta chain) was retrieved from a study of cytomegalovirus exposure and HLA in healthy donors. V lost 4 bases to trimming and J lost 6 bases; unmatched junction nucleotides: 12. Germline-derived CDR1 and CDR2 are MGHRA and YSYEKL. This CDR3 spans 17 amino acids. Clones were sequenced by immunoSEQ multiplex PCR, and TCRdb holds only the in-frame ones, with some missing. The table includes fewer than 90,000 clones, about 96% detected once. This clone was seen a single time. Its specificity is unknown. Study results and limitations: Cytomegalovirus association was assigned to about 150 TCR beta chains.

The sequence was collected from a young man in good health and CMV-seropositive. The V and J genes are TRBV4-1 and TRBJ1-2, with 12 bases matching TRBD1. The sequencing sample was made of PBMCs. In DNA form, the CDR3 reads TGCGCCAGCAGCCGATCAACAGGGACAGGGGGCGTTAATGGCTACACCTTC. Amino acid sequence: CASSRSTGTGGVNGYTF.